This T cell receptor beta chain was observed in a study of tumor-infiltrating lymphocytes in primary liver carcinoma. Comment on this clonotype: This may be a read error, as it is one base from a much larger clone.

The investigators made TCR beta cDNA from 400 to 550 ng total RNA, using a constant-region primer. The TCR beta library was amplified through three nested multiplex PCR rounds in a modified ARM-PCR procedure. Each CDR3 protein is one row after TCRdb ran MiXCR on the multiplex PCR reads. The sample records about 320,000 distinct CDR3 sequences, more than 55% being singletons. Unsorted whole blood yielded blood RNA, and germline DNA was extracted as well. No treatment had been given to the patients, who were chronically infected with HBV. Preoperatively, 3.5 to 4 milliliters of peripheral blood were collected. What was sequenced was peripheral blood. This sequence originates from a middle-aged man with primary liver carcinoma and hepatitis B virus infection.

For the CDR3, the DNA is TGCACCAGCAGCCATGGGACAGGGGAATCGTACGAGCAGTACTTC. The encoded protein is CTSSHGTGESYEQYF. The rearrangement links TRBV4-3 to TRBJ2-7; 10 bases align to TRBD1. The CDR3 is 15 residues long. Germline V gene lookup returns CDR1 LGHNA and CDR2 YSLEER.